The source of this T cell receptor beta chain is a study of T cells expressing NK-cell markers. The CDR3 sequence is 16 residues long. TCRdb reprocessed the 5' RACE reads; each CDR3 protein has one entry and no DNA is given. Its clone listing holds 400,000 to 500,000 distinct CDR3 sequences. The source of this sequence is a woman between 18 and 70 years old in good health. J is TRBJ2-3 and V is TRBV23-1; absent DNA, TCRdb's TRBD1 call cannot be checked. TRBV23-1 counts as an open reading frame of uncertain function. The sample consisted of blood T cells: a sorted CD56 or NKG2C T cell subset, CD4+ or CD8+ T cells, or bulk PBMC T cells (not recorded which). CDR3 sequence: CASSQSNYRGTDTQYF.